One sample yielded the 3 T cell receptor beta chains listed below, sequenced in a study of cytomegalovirus exposure and HLA in healthy donors. Use of 60 Vbeta and 13 Jbeta primers characterized the PCR. Clones were sequenced by immunoSEQ multiplex PCR, and TCRdb holds only the in-frame ones, with some missing. The table has about 160,000 clones, less than 90% seen once. The sequencing sample was made of PBMCs. Every receptor here comes from a woman younger than 35 in good health and CMV-seronegative.

V gene TRBV6-5 combines with J gene TRBJ2-6; D is unclear. The CDR3 has 13 amino acids. The germline CDR1 and CDR2 sequences are MNHEY and SVGAGI. The V gene lost 8 bases and the J gene lost 4 bases, with 9 bases spanning the gap. This chain's CDR3 is CASQASGANVLTF. DNA for the CDR3: TGTGCCAGCCAAGCCTCCGGGGCCAACGTCCTGACTTTC.

V usage is TRBV10-3 and J usage is TRBJ2-1, with 14 bases fitting TRBD2. This CDR3 has 15 residues. The germline gives CDR1 ENHRY, CDR2 SYGVKD. With 7 bases clipped from V and 9 bases from J, the junction kept 8 bases outside the gene matches. Written as DNA, the CDR3 is TGTGCCATCAATACCGGGACTAGCGGGAGCAGTGAGCAGTTCTTC. Amino acid sequence: CAINTGTSGSSEQFF.

The sample holds a few counts of this clone. This chain uses TRBV27 with TRBJ1-4; maybe TRBD1 (5 bases). Germline-derived CDR1 and CDR2 are MNHEY and SMNVEV (reference sequence). This CDR3 has 14 amino acids. The ends were cut back, 3 bases at V and 5 bases at J, with 10 bases in the middle. This chain's CDR3 is CASSFGGVNEKLFF. CDR3 DNA sequence: TGTGCCAGCAGTTTCGGGGGAGTCAATGAAAAACTGTTTTTT.